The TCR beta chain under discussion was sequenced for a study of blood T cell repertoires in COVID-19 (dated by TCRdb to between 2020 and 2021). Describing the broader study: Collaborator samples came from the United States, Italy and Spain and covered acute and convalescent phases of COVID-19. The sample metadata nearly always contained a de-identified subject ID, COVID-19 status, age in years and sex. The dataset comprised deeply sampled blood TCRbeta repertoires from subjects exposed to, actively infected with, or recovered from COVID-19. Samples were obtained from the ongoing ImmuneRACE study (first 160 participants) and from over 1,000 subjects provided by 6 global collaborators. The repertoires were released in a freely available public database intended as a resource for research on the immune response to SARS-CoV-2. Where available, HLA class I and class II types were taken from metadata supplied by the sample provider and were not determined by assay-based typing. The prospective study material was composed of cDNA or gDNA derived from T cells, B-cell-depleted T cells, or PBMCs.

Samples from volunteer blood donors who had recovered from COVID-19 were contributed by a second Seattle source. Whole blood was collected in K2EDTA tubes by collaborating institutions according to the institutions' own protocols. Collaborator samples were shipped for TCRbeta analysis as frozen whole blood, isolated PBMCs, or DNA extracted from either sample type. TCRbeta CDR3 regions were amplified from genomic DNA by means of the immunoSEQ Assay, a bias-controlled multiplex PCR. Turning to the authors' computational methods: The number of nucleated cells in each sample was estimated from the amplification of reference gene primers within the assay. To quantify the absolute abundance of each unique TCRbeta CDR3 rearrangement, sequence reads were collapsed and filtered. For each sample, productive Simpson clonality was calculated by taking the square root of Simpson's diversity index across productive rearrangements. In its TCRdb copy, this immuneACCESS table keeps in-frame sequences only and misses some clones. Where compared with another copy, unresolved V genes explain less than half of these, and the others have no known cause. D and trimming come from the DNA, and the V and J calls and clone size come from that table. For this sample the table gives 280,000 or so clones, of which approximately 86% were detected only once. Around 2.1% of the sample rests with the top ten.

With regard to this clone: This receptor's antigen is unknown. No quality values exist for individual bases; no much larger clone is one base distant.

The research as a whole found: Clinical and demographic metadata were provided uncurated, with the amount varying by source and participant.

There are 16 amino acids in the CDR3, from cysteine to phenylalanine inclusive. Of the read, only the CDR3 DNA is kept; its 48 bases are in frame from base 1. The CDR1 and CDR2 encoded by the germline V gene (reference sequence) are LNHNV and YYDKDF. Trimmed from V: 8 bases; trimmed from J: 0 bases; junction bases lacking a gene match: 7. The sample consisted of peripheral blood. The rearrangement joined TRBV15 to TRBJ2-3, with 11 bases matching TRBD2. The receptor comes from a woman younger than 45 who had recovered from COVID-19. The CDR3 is CATSGTSGFSTDTQYF. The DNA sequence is TGTGCCACCTCCGGGACTAGCGGTTTTAGCACAGATACGCAGTATTTT.